This T cell receptor beta chain is from a study of CD8 T cells in ankylosing spondylitis (dated by TCRdb to about 2017). Some background on the complete study: To find TCR variants linked to disease, the study profiled T cell receptor beta repertoires in ankylosing spondylitis patients and healthy donors. In total, the full study cohort was made up of 100 to 140 healthy donors and 25 to 30 ankylosing spondylitis patients. Peripheral blood was sampled, and synovial fluid was also collected from ankylosing spondylitis patients.

Sequencer: Illumina HiSeq 2500. Quantitative 5'-RACE with molecular barcodes was used to prepare TCR beta libraries. The original methods were these. A new computational method based on a probabilistic model of VDJ rearrangement was used to identify disease-linked TCR variants. The public reads were run again by TCRdb, first through fastp at Q25 and then through MiXCR, and only productive beta chains were kept. Entries are consolidated by CDR3 protein sequence, retaining the most common genes and DNA. The V and J calls reflect TCRdb's pipeline rather than the authors' work. The sample has 750,000 to 850,000 distinct CDR3 sequences on record, about 10% of them singletons. The biggest ten clones account for about 0.5% of the sample. The junction shows trimming of 3 bases on V and 4 bases on J, plus 10 bases between the germline ends. CDR1 and CDR2, per the germline V gene, are MDHEN and SYDVKM. Counted from cysteine to phenylalanine, this CDR3 has 13 amino acids. The entry retains the CDR3 DNA only, 39 bases that are in frame from base 1.

On the study overall, not on this receptor specifically: Some TCR beta motif variants had previously been reported in synovial fluid and blood of reactive arthritis patients, which suggested common disease-initiation mechanisms. Significant enrichment of the disease-linked clones was reported in matched synovial fluid samples from ankylosing spondylitis patients. The disease-linked clones had a CD8+ phenotype and were found at relatively low frequencies in peripheral blood. Blood from ankylosing spondylitis patients appeared to be characterized by a TCR beta motif made up of several highly homologous amino acid variants.

Notes on this clonotype: The clone's antigen remains unknown. It has no much larger one-base neighbor in the sample; base qualities were not kept.

In this chain, TRBV28 is recombined with TRBJ2-7; the D gene cannot be named for sure. The source material was blood, either unsorted or a sorted T cell fraction (not recorded which). The TCR originated in a male donor with ankylosing spondylitis. The CDR3 has the sequence CASSFIQTYEQYF. In nucleotides, the sequence is TGTGCCAGCAGTTTCATACAAACTTACGAGCAGTACTTC.